This paragraph covers one T cell receptor beta chain sequence. Its antigen is currently not known. A much larger clone lies one base from this, so it may be a read error. Receptors were amplified or captured by 5' RACE. TCRdb names Illumina HiSeq 2500 as the instrument used. A second 7 to 11 cycle PCR used a sample-barcoded 5' primer and a J-beta primer mix. A unique molecular identifier was introduced onto each TCR beta cDNA molecule by a template-switch 5' adaptor carrying 12 random nucleotides. Each sample yielded at least 3 million CDR3-containing paired-end reads. The Mint cDNA synthesis kit, primed by a TRBC-specific oligonucleotide, was used to synthesize first-strand cDNA from all RNA. After uracil-DNA glycosylase treatment, a first 18-cycle PCR used universal primers M1SS and BC2_uni_R on all cDNA. In the paper's pipeline: Normalization of each sample was performed by random selection of 1 million high-quality reads, each carrying a distinct molecular identifier. Instead of being binned into consensus sequences, reads that shared molecular identifiers were thrown out. MiTCR, set to a Q25 quality threshold and the strictest error-elimination algorithm, was used for CDR3 identification, clonotype clustering and error correction. Lower-bound total TCR beta diversity was estimated with a nonparametric unseen species model using Euler transformation. TCRdb applied fastp at Q25 and MiXCR to the public reads, then kept only in-frame beta chains. Each CDR3 protein gets just one entry, which takes the most common genes and DNA from the rows behind it. The V and J calls and clone size are TCRdb's, not the authors'. The sample data list 650,000 to 1,000,000 distinct CDR3 sequences, and around 34% of these were observed just once. 10% to 15% of the sample belongs to the ten largest clones.

The junction shows trimming of 5 bases on V and 11 bases on J, and the gene matches do not reach 13 bases of it. The CDR3 holds 15 amino acids from the cysteine to the phenylalanine. Only the CDR3 region is kept as DNA, spanning 45 bases read in frame from base 1. This sample was included in a study of blood T cells in healthy people across ages (dated by TCRdb to 2015 to 2017). Describing the broader study: Template switching captured roughly one uniquely barcoded TCR beta cDNA molecule per two T cells in model experiments. Using deep sequencing normalized with unique cDNA molecular identifiers, the study measured how TCR beta repertoire diversity changes with age. Donors were grouped into four age groups: young (average approximately 16 years), middle-aged (roughly 37), aged (roughly 67) and long-lived (just over 80). For two donors (one aged 18 to 30 and one aged 80 or older), the study analyzed two additional independent replicas of 1 million unique cDNA reads from the same blood draw. Donors of different ages were randomly distributed across sequencing lanes to avoid experimental bias.

Systemically healthy Caucasian individuals from Russia, 35 to 50 in total and aged about 6 to 90 years, were included as donors. Around 9.8 milliliters of peripheral blood were collected from each donor into EDTA-treated Vacutainer tubes. Ficoll-Paque density-gradient centrifugation was used to isolate PBMCs, with at least 6.5 million obtained per sample. Trizol reagent was used to extract total RNA from PBMCs, with at least 5.5 micrograms per sample. For every donor, flow cytometry on a PBMC aliquot measured the percentage of naive CD45RAhigh/CD27high T cells. Findings and caveats that apply to the study as a whole: Because profiling used bulk unsorted PBMCs, naive and antigen-experienced compartments could not be compared conclusively. Compared with the aged group, more naive CD4+ T cells, fewer expanded clones and increased TCR diversity were shown by the long-lived group, suggesting age selection. Estimates of total diversity based on one million sequenced T cells were regarded as lower bounds and as underestimates. Observed TCR beta diversity per million T cells fell roughly linearly with age, and a significant reduction was already apparent by age around 40. Observed TCR beta diversity correlated strongly with the percentage of naive T cells measured by flow cytometry. The CMV infection status of donors was not known, potentially confounding age-related changes in expanded clonotypes.

Recombination connected TRBV12-3 or TRBV12-4 to TRBJ2-5; TRBD2 matches 11 bases in the middle. The clonotype comes from a young man in good health. Sequencing input: blood. In nucleotides, the sequence is TGTGCCAGCAGTCAGGGACTAGCGGCGTCCTGGCCGCAGTACTTC. It translates as CASSQGLAASWPQYF.